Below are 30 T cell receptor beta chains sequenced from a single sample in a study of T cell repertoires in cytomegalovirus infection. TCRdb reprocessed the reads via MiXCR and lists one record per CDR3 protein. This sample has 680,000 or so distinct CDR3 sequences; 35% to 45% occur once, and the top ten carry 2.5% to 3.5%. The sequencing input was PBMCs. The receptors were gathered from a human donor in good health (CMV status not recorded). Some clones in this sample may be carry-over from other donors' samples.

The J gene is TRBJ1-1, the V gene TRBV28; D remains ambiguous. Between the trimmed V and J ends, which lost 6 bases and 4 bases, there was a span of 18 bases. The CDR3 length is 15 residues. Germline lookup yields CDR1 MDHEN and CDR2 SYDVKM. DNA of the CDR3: TGTGCCAGCAGCCCGGTTGGGTCAGAGCGCACTGAAGCTTTCTTT. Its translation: CASSPVGSERTEAFF. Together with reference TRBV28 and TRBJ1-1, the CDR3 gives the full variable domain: DVKVTQSSRYLVKRTGEKVFLECVQDMDHENMFWYRQDPGLGLRLIYFSYDVKMKEKGDIPEGYSVSREKKERFSLILESASTNQTSMYLCASSPVGSERTEAFFGQGTRLTVV.

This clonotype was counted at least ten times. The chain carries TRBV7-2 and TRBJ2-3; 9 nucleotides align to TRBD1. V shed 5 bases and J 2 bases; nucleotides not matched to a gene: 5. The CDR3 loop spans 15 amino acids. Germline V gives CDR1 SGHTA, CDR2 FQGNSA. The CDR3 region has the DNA TGTGCCAGCAGCCGGGACAGGGTAGCCACAGATACGCAGTATTTT. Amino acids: CASSRDRVATDTQYF.

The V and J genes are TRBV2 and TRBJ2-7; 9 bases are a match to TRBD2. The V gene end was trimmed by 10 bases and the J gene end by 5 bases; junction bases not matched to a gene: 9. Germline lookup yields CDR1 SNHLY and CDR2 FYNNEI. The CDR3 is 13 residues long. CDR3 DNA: TGTGCCAACCAGGCGAGCGGGAGGAACGAGCAGTACTTC. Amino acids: CANQASGRNEQYF.

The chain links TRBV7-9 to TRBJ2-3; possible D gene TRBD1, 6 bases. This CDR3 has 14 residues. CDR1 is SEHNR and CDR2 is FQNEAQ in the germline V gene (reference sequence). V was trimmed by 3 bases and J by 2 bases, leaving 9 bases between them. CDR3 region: CASSLGADTDTQYF. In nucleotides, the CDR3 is TGTGCCAGCAGCTTGGGGGCGGACACAGATACGCAGTATTTT. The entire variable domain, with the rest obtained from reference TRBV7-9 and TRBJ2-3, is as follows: DTGVSQNPRHKITKRGQNVTFRCDPISEHNRLYWYRQTLGQGPEFLTYFQNEAQLEKSRLLSDRFSAERPKGSFSTLEIQRTEQGDSAMYLCASSLGADTDTQYFGPGTRLTVL.

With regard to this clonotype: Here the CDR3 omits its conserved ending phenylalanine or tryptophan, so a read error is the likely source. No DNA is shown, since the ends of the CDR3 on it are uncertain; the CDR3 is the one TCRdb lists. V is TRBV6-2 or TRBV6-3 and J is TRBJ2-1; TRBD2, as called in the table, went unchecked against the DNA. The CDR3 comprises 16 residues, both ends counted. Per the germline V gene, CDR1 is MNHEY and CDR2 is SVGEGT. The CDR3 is CASSSPTSGYNNEQLL.

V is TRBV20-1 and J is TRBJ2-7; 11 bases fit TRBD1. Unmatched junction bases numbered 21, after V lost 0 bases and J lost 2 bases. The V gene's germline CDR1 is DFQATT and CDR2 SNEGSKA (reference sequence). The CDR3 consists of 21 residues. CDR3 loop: CSARDPESRDRGLGWPYEQYF. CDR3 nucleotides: TGCAGTGCTAGAGATCCCGAAAGTCGGGACAGGGGGTTGGGATGGCCCTACGAGCAGTACTTC.

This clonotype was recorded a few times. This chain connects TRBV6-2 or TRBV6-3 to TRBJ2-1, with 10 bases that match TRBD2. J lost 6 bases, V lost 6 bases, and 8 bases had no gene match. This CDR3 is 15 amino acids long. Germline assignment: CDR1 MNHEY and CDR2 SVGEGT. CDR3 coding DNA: TGTGCCAGCAGACAAGCGGGAGGGCCGCTCAATGAGCAGTTCTTC. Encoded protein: CASRQAGGPLNEQFF.

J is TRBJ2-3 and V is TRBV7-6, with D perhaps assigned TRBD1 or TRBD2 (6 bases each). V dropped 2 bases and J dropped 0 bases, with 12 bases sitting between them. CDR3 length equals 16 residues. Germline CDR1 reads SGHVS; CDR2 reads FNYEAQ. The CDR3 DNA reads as TGTGCCAGCAGCTTAAGTCCGGGGGCAAGCACAGATACGCAGTATTTT. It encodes CASSLSPGASTDTQYF.

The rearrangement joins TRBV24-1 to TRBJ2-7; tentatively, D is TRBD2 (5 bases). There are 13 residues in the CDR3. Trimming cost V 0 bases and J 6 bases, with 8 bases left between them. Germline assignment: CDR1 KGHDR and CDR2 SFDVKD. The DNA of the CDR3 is TGTGCCACCAGTGATTTGGCGGGTCGCGAGCAGTACTTC. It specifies CATSDLAGREQYF.

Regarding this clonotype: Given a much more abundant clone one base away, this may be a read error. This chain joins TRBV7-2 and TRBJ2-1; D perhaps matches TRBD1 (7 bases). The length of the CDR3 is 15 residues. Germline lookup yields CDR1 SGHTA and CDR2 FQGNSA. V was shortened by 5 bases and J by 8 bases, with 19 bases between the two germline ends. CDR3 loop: CASSPRDRSLYEQFF. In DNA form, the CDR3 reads TGTGCCAGCAGCCCGCGGGACAGATCATTGTATGAGCAGTTCTTC.

The CDR3 nucleotides are TGTGCCAGCAGCCCAAATGTACTAGCGGAGGCCTTCTACGAGCAGTACTTC. Encoded protein: CASSPNVLAEAFYEQYF. This chain joins TRBV7-2 and TRBJ2-7; 8 bases map to TRBD2. The CDR3 is 17 residues long. The V gene's germline CDR1 is SGHTA and CDR2 FQGNSA. The junction had 15 bases not matched to a gene; V was cut back by 5 bases and J by 3 bases.

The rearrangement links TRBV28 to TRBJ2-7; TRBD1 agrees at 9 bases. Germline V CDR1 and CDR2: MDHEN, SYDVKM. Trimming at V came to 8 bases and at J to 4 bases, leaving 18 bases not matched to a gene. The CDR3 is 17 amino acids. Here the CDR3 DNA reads TGTGCCAGCCTAAATCTGAACCAGGGACAGGGTGGTTACGAGCAGTACTTC. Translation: CASLNLNQGQGGYEQYF.

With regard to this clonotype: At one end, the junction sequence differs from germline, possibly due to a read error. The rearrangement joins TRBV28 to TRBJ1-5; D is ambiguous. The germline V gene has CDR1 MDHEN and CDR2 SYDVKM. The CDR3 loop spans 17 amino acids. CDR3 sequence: CASSFSQWTYSNHPQHF. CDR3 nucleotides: TGTGCCAGCAGTTTTTCCCAATGGACTTATAGCAATCATCCCCAGCATTTT.

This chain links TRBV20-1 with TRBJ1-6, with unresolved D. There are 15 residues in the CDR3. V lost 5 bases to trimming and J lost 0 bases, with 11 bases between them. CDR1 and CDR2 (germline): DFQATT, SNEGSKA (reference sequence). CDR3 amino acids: CSAEVLASYNSPLHF. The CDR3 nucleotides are TGCAGTGCTGAGGTCTTGGCCTCCTATAATTCACCCCTCCACTTT.

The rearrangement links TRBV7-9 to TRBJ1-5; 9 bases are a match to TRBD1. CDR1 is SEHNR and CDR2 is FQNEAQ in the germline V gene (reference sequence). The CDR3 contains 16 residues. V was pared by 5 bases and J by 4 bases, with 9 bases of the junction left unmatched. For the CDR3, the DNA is TGTGCCAGCAGCCAGATCGGACAGGGGAATAATCAGCCCCAGCATTTT. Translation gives CASSQIGQGNNQPQHF.

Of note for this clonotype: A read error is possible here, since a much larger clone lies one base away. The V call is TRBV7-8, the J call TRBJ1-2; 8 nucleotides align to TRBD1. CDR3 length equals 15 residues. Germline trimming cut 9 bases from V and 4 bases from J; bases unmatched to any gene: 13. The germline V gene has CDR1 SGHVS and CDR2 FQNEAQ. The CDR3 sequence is CARSPGGTGVYGYTF. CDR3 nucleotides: TGTGCCAGAAGCCCTGGGGGGACAGGAGTCTATGGCTACACCTTC.

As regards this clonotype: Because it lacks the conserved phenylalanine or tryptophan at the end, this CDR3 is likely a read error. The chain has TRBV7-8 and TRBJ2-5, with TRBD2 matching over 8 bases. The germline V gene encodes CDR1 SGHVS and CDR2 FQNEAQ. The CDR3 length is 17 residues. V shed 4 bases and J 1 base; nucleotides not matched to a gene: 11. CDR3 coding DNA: TGTGCCAGCAGCTCCCGCGGGGCGGGGGGTGCCCAAGAGACCCAGTACTTA. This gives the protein CASSSRGAGGAQETQYL.

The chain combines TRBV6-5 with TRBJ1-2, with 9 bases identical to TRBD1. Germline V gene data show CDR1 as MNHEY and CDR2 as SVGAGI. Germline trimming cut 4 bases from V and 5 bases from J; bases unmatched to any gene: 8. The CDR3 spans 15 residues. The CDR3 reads CASSSTDRGLYGYTF. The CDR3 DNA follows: TGTGCCAGCAGTTCGACGGACAGGGGCCTTTATGGCTACACCTTC.

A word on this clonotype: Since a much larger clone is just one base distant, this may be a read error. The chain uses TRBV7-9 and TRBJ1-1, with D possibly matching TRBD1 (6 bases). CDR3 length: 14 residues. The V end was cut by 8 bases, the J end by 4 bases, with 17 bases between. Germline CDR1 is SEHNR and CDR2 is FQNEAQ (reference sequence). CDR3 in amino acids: CASSYSSRGTEAFF. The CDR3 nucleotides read TGTGCCAGCTCCTACTCGAGCAGGGGCACTGAAGCTTTCTTT.

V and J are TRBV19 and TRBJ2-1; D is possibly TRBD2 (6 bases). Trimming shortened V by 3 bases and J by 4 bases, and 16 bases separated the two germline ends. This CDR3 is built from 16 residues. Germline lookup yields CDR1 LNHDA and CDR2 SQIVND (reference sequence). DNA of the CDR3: TGTGCCAGTAGTATCATCACGGGGGTGCTTTACAATGAGCAGTTCTTC. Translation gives CASSIITGVLYNEQFF.

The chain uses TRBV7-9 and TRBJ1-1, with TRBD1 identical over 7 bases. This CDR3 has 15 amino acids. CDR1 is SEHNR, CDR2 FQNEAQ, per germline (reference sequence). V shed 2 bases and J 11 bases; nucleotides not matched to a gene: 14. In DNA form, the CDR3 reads TGTGCCAGCAGCTTAAATAGCAGGGGGAAAGGTGGGGCTTTCTTT. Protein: CASSLNSRGKGGAFF.

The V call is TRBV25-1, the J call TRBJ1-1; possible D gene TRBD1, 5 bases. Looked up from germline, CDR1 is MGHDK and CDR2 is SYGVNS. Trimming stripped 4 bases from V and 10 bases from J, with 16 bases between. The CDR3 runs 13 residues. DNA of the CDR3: TGTGCCAGCAGTGGCAGGTTCCAGGGTGGAGCTTTCTTT. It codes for CASSGRFQGGAFF.

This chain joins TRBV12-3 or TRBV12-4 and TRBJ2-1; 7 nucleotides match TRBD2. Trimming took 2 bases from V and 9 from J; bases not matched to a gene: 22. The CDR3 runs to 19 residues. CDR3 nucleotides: TGTGCCAGCAGTTTAACCGGGATGGGGGGGACTAAGTTTGTTCCTGAGCAGTTCTTC. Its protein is CASSLTGMGGTKFVPEQFF.

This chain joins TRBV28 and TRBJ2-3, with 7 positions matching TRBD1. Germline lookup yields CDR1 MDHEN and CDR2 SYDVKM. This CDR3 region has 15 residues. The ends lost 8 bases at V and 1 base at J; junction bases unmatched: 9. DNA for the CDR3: TGTGCCAGCCAAGGGGGCGCGAGAGGCACAGATACGCAGTATTTT. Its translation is CASQGGARGTDTQYF.

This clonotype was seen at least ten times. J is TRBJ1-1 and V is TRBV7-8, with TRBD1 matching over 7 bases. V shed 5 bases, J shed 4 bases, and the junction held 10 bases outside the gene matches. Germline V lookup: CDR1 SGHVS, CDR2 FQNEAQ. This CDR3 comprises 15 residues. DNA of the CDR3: TGTGCCAGCAGCGCACCGGACAGGTATCCCACTGAAGCTTTCTTT. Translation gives CASSAPDRYPTEAFF.

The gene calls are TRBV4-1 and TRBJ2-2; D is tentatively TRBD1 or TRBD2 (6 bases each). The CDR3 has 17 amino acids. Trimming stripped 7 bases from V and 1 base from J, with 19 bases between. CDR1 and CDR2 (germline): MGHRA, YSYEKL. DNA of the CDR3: TGCGCCAGCATCCGAGGAGGGGGGTCGGGGAACACCGGGGAGCTGTTTTTT. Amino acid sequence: CASIRGGGSGNTGELFF.

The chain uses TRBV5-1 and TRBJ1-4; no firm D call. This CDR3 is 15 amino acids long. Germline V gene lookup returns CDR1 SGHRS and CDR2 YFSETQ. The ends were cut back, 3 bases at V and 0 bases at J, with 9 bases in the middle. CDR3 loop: CASSSGGSTNEKLFF. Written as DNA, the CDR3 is TGCGCCAGCAGCTCCGGAGGGTCAACTAATGAAAAACTGTTTTTT.

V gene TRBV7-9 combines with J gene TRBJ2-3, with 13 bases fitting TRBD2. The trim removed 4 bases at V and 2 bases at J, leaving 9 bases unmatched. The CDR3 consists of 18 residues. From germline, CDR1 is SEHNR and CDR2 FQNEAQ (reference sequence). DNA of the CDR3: TGTGCCAGCAGCTCGGGAGGACTAGCGGGGGCCGCCACAGATACGCAGTATTTT. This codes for CASSSGGLAGAATDTQYF.

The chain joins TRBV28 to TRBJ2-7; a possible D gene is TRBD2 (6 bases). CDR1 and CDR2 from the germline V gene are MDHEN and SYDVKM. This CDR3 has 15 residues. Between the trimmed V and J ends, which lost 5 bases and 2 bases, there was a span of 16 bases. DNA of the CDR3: TGTGCCAGCAGTCCCGCCCAAGCGGGCACCTACGAGCAGTACTTC. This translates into CASSPAQAGTYEQYF.

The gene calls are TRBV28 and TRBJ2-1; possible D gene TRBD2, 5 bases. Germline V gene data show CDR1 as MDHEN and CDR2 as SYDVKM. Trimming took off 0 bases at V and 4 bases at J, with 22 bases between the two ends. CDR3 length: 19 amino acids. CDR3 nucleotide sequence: TGTGCCAGCAGTTTATGGGAGTTGGGCTGGAGCGGTGCGTACAATGAGCAGTTCTTC. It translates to CASSLWELGWSGAYNEQFF.